This TCR beta chain is drawn from a study of shared clonotypes between healthy human individuals. Looking at the study overall: The donor group consisted of a couple of women and three men, aged 18 to 49.

About this clone: Other DNA sequences of this sample code for an identical CDR3.

A deep-level run was used for the assay. As originally analysed: Junction-only immunoSEQ data arrived without quality scores, meaning filtering differed. Clones were sequenced by immunoSEQ multiplex PCR, and TCRdb holds only the in-frame ones, with some missing. That table supplies the V and J calls and clone size; D and trimming were determined from the DNA. The table has 400,000 to 600,000 clones, about 96% seen once; the top ten hold approximately 0.06%. Sequencing was performed on naive CD4+ T cells sorted from blood. Noted subset: CD45RA+ positively selected. This TCR came from a woman between 25 and 40 years old in good health.

CDR3 coding DNA: TGTGCCAGCAGCCCTAGCACAGATACGCAGTATTTT. Amino acid sequence: CASSPSTDTQYF. The chain is built from TRBV27 and TRBJ2-3; no reliable D call. The CDR3 length is 12 residues. V shed 6 bases and J shed 0 bases, with 4 bases lying between them. CDR1 is MNHEY, CDR2 SMNVEV, per germline (reference sequence).